This T cell receptor (beta chain) comes out of a study of blood T cell repertoires in COVID-19 (dated by TCRdb to about 2020). Regarding the complete study: Samples from collaborators originated in the United States, Italy and Spain and spanned both the acute and convalescent phases of COVID-19. The samples were drawn from the first 160 participants of the ongoing ImmuneRACE study and from 1,254 subjects provided by 6 global collaborators. The prospective study material was composed of cDNA or gDNA derived from T cells, B-cell-depleted T cells, or PBMCs. Deeply sampled blood TCRbeta repertoires from subjects exposed to, actively infected with, or recovered from COVID-19 were included in the dataset. A freely available public database, intended as a resource for researchers studying the immune response to SARS-CoV-2, is where the repertoires were released. The sample metadata nearly always contained a de-identified subject ID, COVID-19 status, age in years and sex. Where available, HLA class I and class II types were obtained from metadata supplied by the sample provider rather than from assay-based typing.

V loses 2 bases, J loses 5 bases, and the germline ends lie 10 bases apart. CDR3 length: 13 amino acids, cysteine to phenylalanine. Just CDR3 DNA is preserved here, 39 bases in frame from base 1. Reading the germline V gene gives CDR1 SGHAT and CDR2 FQNNGV. Each collaborating institution followed its own protocols to collect whole blood in K2EDTA tubes. For TCRbeta analysis, collaborator samples were shipped as frozen whole blood, as isolated PBMCs, or as DNA extracted from either sample type. This clone was observed a few times. The clone's antigen remains unknown. No base quality values were provided; no much bigger clone lies one nucleotide off. TCRbeta CDR3 regions were amplified from genomic DNA using the immunoSEQ Assay, a bias-controlled multiplex PCR. From the authors' description of their analysis: Nucleated cell counts per sample were estimated from amplification of reference gene primers within the assay. To quantify the absolute abundance of each unique TCRbeta CDR3 rearrangement, sequence reads were collapsed and filtered. For each sample, productive Simpson clonality was calculated as the square root of Simpson's diversity index across productive rearrangements. TCRdb re-hosts the immuneACCESS table, in-frame sequences only. Its copies lack some clones; in the studies checked, an unresolved V gene accounts for under half of them, and the cause for the rest is not known. Clonal size and the V and J genes are those of that table, whereas D and trimming came from the DNA. Within this sample are over 150,000 clones, with around 74% of them counted one time only. Around 2.8% of the sample goes to the ten largest clones.

Study-wide conclusions, independent of this receptor: How much clinical and demographic metadata was included differed by source and by participant, and the metadata was provided uncurated.

Input material: peripheral blood. The chain employs TRBV11-2 and TRBJ2-7, with no D gene named confidently. The source of this sequence is a man in his 70s with acute or convalescent COVID-19. The DNA sequence is as follows: TGTGCCAGCAGCTTACAGTTTGTGGACGAGCAGTACTTC. Translated, this gives CASSLQFVDEQYF.